Each of the 10 T cell receptor beta chains below was sequenced from the same sample in a study of cytomegalovirus exposure and HLA in healthy donors. In the PCR, 60 Vbeta and 13 Jbeta primers were used. Repertoires were generated with immunoSEQ multiplex PCR, while TCRdb's copy carries only in-frame clones and drops some. The sample has around 140,000 clones; over 60% are singletons. The sample comprised PBMCs. The receptors here all came from a man aged 40-49 years in good health and CMV-seronegative.

The chain combines TRBV29-1 with TRBJ2-1, with TRBD1 as a possible D gene (6 bases). Between the trimmed V and J ends, which lost 0 bases and 0 bases, there was a span of 18 bases. Germline V gives CDR1 SQVTM, CDR2 ANQGSEA. The CDR3 is 18 amino acids. Here the CDR3 reads CSVEDRVGGAPSYNEQFF. The CDR3 coding sequence is TGCAGCGTTGAAGATCGAGTAGGGGGAGCCCCCTCCTACAATGAGCAGTTCTTC.

This clone was observed once. The chain has TRBV5-1 and TRBJ2-1; TRBD1 matches at 7 bases. Germline V CDR1 and CDR2: SGHRS, YFSETQ. The V gene end was trimmed by 7 bases and the J gene end by 3 bases; junction bases not matched to a gene: 7. The CDR3 length is 14 residues. CDR3 DNA sequence: TGCGCCAGCCTACGGGACAGCGACTACAATGAGCAGTTCTTC. It encodes CASLRDSDYNEQFF.

This clone was seen only a few times. The chain links TRBV4-1 to TRBJ1-6; TRBD1 might be the D (5 bases). Trimming shortened V by 4 bases and J by 9 bases, and 13 bases separated the two germline ends. CDR3 length: 14 residues. The V gene's germline CDR1 is MGHRA and CDR2 YSYEKL. The DNA of the CDR3 is TGCGCCAGCAGCCGTGGGACGGGGGGTTCACCCCTCCACTTT. The encoded protein is CASSRGTGGSPLHF.

This chain joins TRBV6-1 and TRBJ2-1; 12 nucleotides match TRBD2. This CDR3 has 16 residues. The germline CDR1 and CDR2 sequences are MNHNS and SASEGT. V lost 0 bases to trimming and J lost 11 bases; unmatched junction nucleotides: 8. The CDR3 nucleotides read TGTGCCAGCAGTGAAGCGGGACTAGCGGGCGCACCAAAGCAGTTCTTC. Amino acid sequence: CASSEAGLAGAPKQFF.

J is TRBJ2-5 and V is TRBV5-5, with D unresolved. Trimming shortened V by 4 bases and J by 1 base, and 11 bases separated the two germline ends. Germline V gene data show CDR1 as SGHKS and CDR2 as YYEKEE (reference sequence). There are 14 residues in the CDR3. The CDR3 loop is CASSVDGSQETQYF. The CDR3 DNA reads TGTGCCAGCAGCGTGGACGGGTCCCAAGAGACCCAGTACTTC.

In this sample, this clone turned up a few times. The chain joins TRBV7-8 to TRBJ2-7, with 8 bases lining up with TRBD1. The CDR3 is made up of 12 amino acids. From germline, CDR1 is SGHVS and CDR2 FQNEAQ. Trimming at V came to 4 bases and at J to 7 bases, leaving 3 bases not matched to a gene. CDR3 residues: CASSSTGGEQYF. The DNA for the CDR3 is TGTGCCAGCAGCTCCACAGGGGGGGAGCAGTACTTC. Supplemented by reference TRBV7-8 and TRBJ2-7, the full variable domain reads GAGVSQSPRYKVAKRGQDVALRCDPISGHVSLFWYQQALGQGPEFLTYFQNEAQLDKSGLPSDRFFAERPEGSVSTLKIQRTQQEDSAVYLCASSSTGGEQYFGPGTRLTVT.

V gene TRBV5-4 combines with J gene TRBJ1-6, with 8 bases aligning to TRBD1. Germline CDR1 and CDR2: SGHNT and YYREEE (reference sequence). The CDR3 covers 14 residues. The V segment lost 4 bases and the J segment 5 bases; nucleotides outside the gene matches: 2. The CDR3 DNA reads TGTGCCAGCAGCGTGGACAGGGATAATTCACCCCTCCACTTT. This encodes CASSVDRDNSPLHF.

The rearrangement joins TRBV28 to TRBJ2-1; 16 nucleotides agree with TRBD2. Germline V gives CDR1 MDHEN, CDR2 SYDVKM. This CDR3 has 17 residues. J was trimmed by 0 bases and V by 6 bases; bases with no gene match: 2. The CDR3 loop reads CASRGTSGGGSYNEQFF. The CDR3 nucleotides read TGTGCCAGCAGAGGGACTAGCGGGGGGGGCTCCTACAATGAGCAGTTCTTC.

The chain links TRBV19 to TRBJ1-1; D is unresolved. Germline CDR1 LNHDA, CDR2 SQIVND (reference sequence). Trimming removed 7 bases at V and 0 bases at J, with 9 bases between. The CDR3 contains 13 residues. CDR3 sequence reads: CASNPGMNTEAFF. CDR3 DNA: TGTGCCAGTAACCCAGGAATGAACACTGAAGCTTTCTTT.

The V call is TRBV5-1, the J call TRBJ2-1; 8 bases match TRBD2. From germline, CDR1 is SGHRS and CDR2 YFSETQ. V trimming: 6 bases; J trimming: 0 bases; junction bases outside the gene matches: 5. The CDR3 is 15 amino acids. The CDR3 nucleotides read TGCGCCAGCAACTCCGGGACTAGCTCCTACAATGAGCAGTTCTTC. It yields the protein CASNSGTSSYNEQFF. Full variable domain (rest looked up from reference TRBV5-1 and TRBJ2-1): KAGVTQTPRYLIKTRGQQVTLSCSPISGHRSVSWYQQTPGQGLQFLFEYFSETQRNKGNFPGRFSGRQFSNSRSEMNVSTLELGDSALYLCASNSGTSSYNEQFFGPGTRLTVL.